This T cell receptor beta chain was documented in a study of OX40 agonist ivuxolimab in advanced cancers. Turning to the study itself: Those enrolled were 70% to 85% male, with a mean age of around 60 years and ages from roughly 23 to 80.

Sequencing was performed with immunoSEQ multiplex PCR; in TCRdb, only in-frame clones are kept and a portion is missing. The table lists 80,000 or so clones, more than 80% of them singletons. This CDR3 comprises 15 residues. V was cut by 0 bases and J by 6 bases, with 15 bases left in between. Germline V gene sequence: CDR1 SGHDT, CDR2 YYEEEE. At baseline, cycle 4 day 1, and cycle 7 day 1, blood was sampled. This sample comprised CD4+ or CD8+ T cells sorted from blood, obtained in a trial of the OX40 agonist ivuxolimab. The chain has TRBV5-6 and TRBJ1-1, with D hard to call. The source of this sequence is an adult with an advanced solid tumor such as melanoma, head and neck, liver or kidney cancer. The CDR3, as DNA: TGTGCCAGCAGCTTGGAGCCGGGAATAAGCGCTGAAGCTTTCTTT. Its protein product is CASSLEPGISAEAFF.